The rows below give T cell receptor beta chains drawn from one sample of a study of cytomegalovirus exposure and HLA in healthy donors. Sequencing was performed with immunoSEQ multiplex PCR; in TCRdb, only in-frame clones are kept and a portion is missing. The repertoire holds under 200,000 clones, with about 82% as singletons. The sequencing sample was made of PBMCs. These receptors were obtained from a woman under 30 in good health and CMV-seronegative. Each CDR3 is given with its conserved first and last residue. The D gene is left open where the match is weak. Only some rows state a clone size, as once, few, many or a class for expanded clones.

>TRBJ1-2|TRBD1|-|TRBV6-5
CASSRQGNYGYTF
TGTGCCAGCAGCCGACAGGGAAACTATGGCTACACCTTC
>TRBJ1-4|-|-|TRBV15
CATSPWRGREKLFF
TGTGCCACCAGCCCCTGGCGGGGTAGGGAAAAACTGTTTTTT
>TRBJ2-1|TRBD2|-|TRBV4-2
CASSQVRRTSGSSYNEQFF
TGTGCCAGCAGCCAAGTGCGCAGGACTAGCGGGAGTTCATACAATGAGCAGTTCTTC
>TRBJ2-7|-|few|TRBV5-4
CASRGGSYEQYF
TGTGCCAGCAGAGGAGGTTCCTACGAGCAGTACTTC
>TRBJ2-7|TRBD1|once|TRBV5-1
CASSLGDRVGYEQYF
TGCGCCAGCAGCTTGGGGGACAGGGTCGGTTACGAGCAGTACTTC
>TRBJ1-2|TRBD1|-|TRBV4-1
CASSHPPGRGQPLLGYTF
TGCGCCAGCAGCCACCCCCCCGGACGGGGACAGCCGCTCCTAGGCTACACCTTC
>TRBJ1-1|TRBD1|few|TRBV6-1
CASSRDSPTEAFF
TGTGCCAGCAGCCGGGACAGCCCCACTGAAGCTTTCTTT
>TRBJ1-4|-|-|TRBV30
CAWRARGGSEKLFF
TGTGCCTGGAGGGCAAGGGGAGGAAGTGAAAAACTGTTTTTT
>TRBJ1-3|-|-|TRBV6-1
CASRPGYGNTIYF
TGTGCCAGCAGGCCGGGGTACGGAAACACCATATATTTT
>TRBJ2-3|-|-|TRBV5-5
CASSFVSFGDTQYF
TGTGCCAGCAGCTTTGTATCCTTCGGGGATACGCAGTATTTT
>TRBJ2-5|TRBD2|-|TRBV7-6
CASSTGLADIQETQYF
TGTGCCAGCAGCACGGGACTAGCGGACATCCAAGAGACCCAGTACTTC
>TRBJ2-1|-|-|TRBV2
CASSYLAKISYNEQFF
TGTGCCAGCAGTTACCTAGCGAAGATATCCTACAATGAGCAGTTCTTC
>TRBJ2-3|TRBD2|-|TRBV9
CASSGVSGGGADTQYF
TGTGCCAGCAGCGGGGTTTCCGGGGGAGGGGCAGATACGCAGTATTTT
>TRBJ2-7|-|-|TRBV27
CASTPLGGTAYEQYF
TGTGCCAGCACCCCCTTGGGCGGGACCGCCTACGAGCAGTACTTC
>TRBJ1-2|-|-|TRBV5-5
CASSLGSGSEDYGYTF
TGTGCCAGCAGCTTGGGGTCAGGGTCTGAAGACTATGGCTACACCTTC
>TRBJ2-2|TRBD2|-|TRBV6-5
CASSGGGELFF
TGTGCCAGTTCGGGAGGCGGGGAGCTGTTTTTT
>TRBJ2-3|-|-|TRBV6-1
CASSEETLQTQYF
TGTGCCAGCAGTGAAGAAACTCTCCAAACGCAGTATTTT
>TRBJ2-7|TRBD2|-|TRBV27
CASTPKGRAYDEQYF
TGTGCCAGCACCCCAAAGGGGAGGGCCTACGACGAGCAGTACTTC
>TRBJ2-3|TRBD2|-|TRBV27
CASSLFWTSAPGTDTQYF
TGTGCCAGCAGTTTATTCTGGACTAGTGCCCCGGGCACAGATACGCAGTATTTT
>TRBJ1-2|TRBD1|-|TRBV11-2
CASSPGTGSANYGYTF
TGTGCCAGCAGCCCCGGGACAGGATCCGCTAACTATGGCTACACCTTC
>TRBJ1-1|-|-|TRBV5-1
CASSPDSIVMNTEAFF
TGCGCCAGCAGTCCGGACAGTATCGTTATGAACACTGAAGCTTTCTTT
>TRBJ2-3|TRBD2|-|TRBV6-5
CASKRGRNADTQYF
TGTGCCAGCAAGCGCGGGAGAAACGCAGATACGCAGTATTTT
>TRBJ2-3|TRBD2|once|TRBV5-1
CASSLWGGVVDTQYF
TGCGCCAGCAGTTTATGGGGGGGAGTCGTAGATACGCAGTATTTT
>TRBJ2-7|TRBD1|-|TRBV6-5
CASRTTGTASYEQYF
TGTGCCAGCAGAACTACCGGGACAGCCTCCTACGAGCAGTACTTC
>TRBJ2-5|TRBD2|-|TRBV14
CASSLLAGVAQETQYF
TGTGCCAGCAGCCTATTAGCGGGAGTAGCTCAAGAGACCCAGTACTTC
>TRBJ1-1|-|-|TRBV5-1
CASSLTSVNTEAFF
TGCGCCAGCAGCTTGACCAGTGTGAACACTGAAGCTTTCTTT